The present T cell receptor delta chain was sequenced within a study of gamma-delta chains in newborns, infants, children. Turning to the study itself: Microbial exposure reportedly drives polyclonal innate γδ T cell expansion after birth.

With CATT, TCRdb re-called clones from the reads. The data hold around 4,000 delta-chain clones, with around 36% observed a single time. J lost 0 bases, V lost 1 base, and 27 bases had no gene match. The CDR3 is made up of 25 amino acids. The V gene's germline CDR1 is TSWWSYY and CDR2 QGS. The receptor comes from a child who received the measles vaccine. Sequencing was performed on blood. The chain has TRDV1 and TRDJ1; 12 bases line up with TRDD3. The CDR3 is CALGERGFLPLDWGIQGDHTDKLIF. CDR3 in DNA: TGTGCTCTTGGGGAACGTGGGTTCCTCCCCCTAGACTGGGGGATACAAGGGGACCACACCGATAAACTCATCTTT.